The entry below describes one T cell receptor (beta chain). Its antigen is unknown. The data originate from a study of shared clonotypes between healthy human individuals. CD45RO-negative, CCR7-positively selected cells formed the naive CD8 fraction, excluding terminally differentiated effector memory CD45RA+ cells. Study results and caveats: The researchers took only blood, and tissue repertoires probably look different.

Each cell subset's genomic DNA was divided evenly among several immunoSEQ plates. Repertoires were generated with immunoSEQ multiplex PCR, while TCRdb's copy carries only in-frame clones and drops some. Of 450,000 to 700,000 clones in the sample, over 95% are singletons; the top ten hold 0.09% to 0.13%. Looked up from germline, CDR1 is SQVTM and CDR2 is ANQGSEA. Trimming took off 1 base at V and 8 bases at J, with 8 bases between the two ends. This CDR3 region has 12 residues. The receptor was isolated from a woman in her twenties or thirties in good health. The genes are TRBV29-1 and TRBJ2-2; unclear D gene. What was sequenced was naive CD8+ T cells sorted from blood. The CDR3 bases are TGCAGCGTTGAAGGTCAAGGGGGGGAGCTGTTTTTT. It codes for CSVEGQGGELFF.